Shown below are 10 T cell receptor beta chains from a single sample sequenced in a study of T cell responses to AZD1222 COVID-19 vaccine. Sequencing was performed with immunoSEQ multiplex PCR; in TCRdb, only in-frame clones are kept and a portion is missing. The profile shows 60,000 to 65,000 clones, over 80% of them singletons. The sequences come from peripheral blood, collected on day 0 of AZD1222 vaccination. The receptors were gathered from an adult in good health.

This chain links TRBV19 with TRBJ2-7, with D possibly being TRBD1 (6 bases). Per germline, CDR1 LNHDA and CDR2 SQIVND (reference sequence). The CDR3 covers 12 residues. V dropped 4 bases and J dropped 7 bases, with 11 bases sitting between them. The CDR3 DNA sequence: TGTGCCAGTAGTACATCAGGGGTAGAGCAGTACTTC. Its translation is CASSTSGVEQYF.

This clone was counted only a few times. The chain combines TRBV4-1 with TRBJ1-5; D call uncertain. Germline V gene data show CDR1 as MGHRA and CDR2 as YSYEKL. The CDR3 is 17 amino acids. V was shortened by 0 bases and J by 2 bases, with 14 bases between the two germline ends. The CDR3 sequence is CASSQDGTGGGNQPQHF. In nucleotides, the CDR3 is TGCGCCAGCAGCCAAGACGGTACTGGCGGGGGCAATCAGCCCCAGCATTTT.

The genes are TRBV19 and TRBJ2-1; 7 positions agree with TRBD1. Germline V lookup: CDR1 LNHDA, CDR2 SQIVND (reference sequence). The CDR3 spans 14 residues. J was trimmed by 5 bases and V by 5 bases; bases with no gene match: 6. The DNA of the CDR3 is TGTGCCAGTAGTTCGGACAGGAGAGACAATGAGCAGTTCTTC. It codes for CASSSDRRDNEQFF.

With regard to this clone: Other nucleotide sequences in the sample specify the same CDR3. The V gene is TRBV5-1, the J gene TRBJ1-1, with D possibly TRBD1 on 6 matching bases. CDR1 and CDR2 from the germline V gene are SGHRS and YFSETQ. The CDR3 totals 14 residues. V lost 2 bases and J lost 1, with 9 bases in between. The DNA for the CDR3 is TGCGCCAGCAGCTTAGACAGGCCGAACACTGAAGCTTTCTTT. Its translation: CASSLDRPNTEAFF.

This clone occurred a few times. V usage is TRBV3-1 (or the pseudogene TRBV3-2) and J usage is TRBJ2-1; 10 nucleotides align to TRBD2. This CDR3 contains 18 residues. Looked up from germline, CDR1 is LGHDT and CDR2 is YNNKEL (reference sequence). The ends lost 3 bases at V and 5 bases at J; junction bases unmatched: 13. CDR3: CASSHPAGGPNLDNEQFF. The CDR3 DNA follows: TGTGCCAGCAGCCATCCAGCGGGGGGGCCTAATCTGGACAATGAGCAGTTCTTC.

J is TRBJ1-2 and V is TRBV27; tentatively, D is TRBD1 (6 bases). Germline V gives CDR1 MNHEY, CDR2 SMNVEV (reference sequence). This CDR3 has 15 residues. Trimming cost V 0 bases and J 8 bases, with 16 bases left between them. The CDR3 protein is CASSLSPGHLEGYTF. CDR3 DNA: TGTGCCAGCAGTTTATCGCCGGGACACCTCGAGGGCTACACCTTC.

The chain carries TRBV27 and TRBJ2-7, with TRBD1 identical over 8 bases. This CDR3 comprises 14 residues. V shed 5 bases and J 2 bases; nucleotides not matched to a gene: 5. Germline-derived CDR1 and CDR2 are MNHEY and SMNVEV (reference sequence). The CDR3: CASSTRDRPYEQYF. The CDR3 DNA reads as TGTGCCAGCAGTACCCGGGACAGGCCCTACGAGCAGTACTTC.

The chain joins TRBV20-1 to TRBJ1-1; D unresolved. CDR3 size: 13 residues. V lost 3 bases to trimming and J lost 4 bases, with 12 bases between them. Germline CDR1 and CDR2: DFQATT and SNEGSKA (reference sequence). CDR3 amino acids: CSASRESGTEAFF. The CDR3 DNA reads TGCAGTGCTAGTAGGGAAAGCGGCACTGAAGCTTTCTTT.

This clone was detected only once. This sequence joins TRBV19 and TRBJ1-5, with D perhaps TRBD1 (6 bases). Germline CDR1 reads LNHDA; CDR2 reads SQIVND (reference sequence). The CDR3 totals 15 residues. V was cut by 4 bases and J by 7 bases, with 17 bases left in between. CDR3 in DNA: TGTGCCAGTAGTAACCGGGACATGCGGATGCAGCCCCAGCATTTT. The encoded protein is CASSNRDMRMQPQHF. Full variable domain (outside the CDR3, taken from reference TRBV19 and TRBJ1-5): DGGITQSPKYLFRKEGQNVTLSCEQNLNHDAMYWYRQDPGQGLRLIYYSQIVNDFQKGDIAEGYSVSREKKESFPLTVTSAQKNPTAFYLCASSNRDMRMQPQHFGDGTRLSIL.

The rearrangement joins TRBV15 to TRBJ2-7; 9 positions agree with TRBD1. The germline gives CDR1 LNHNV, CDR2 YYDKDF (reference sequence). The CDR3 is made up of 15 amino acids. The V segment lost 0 bases and the J segment 5 bases; nucleotides outside the gene matches: 5. The CDR3 DNA sequence: TGTGCCACCAGCAGAGATGGGGGACAGGGCCACGAGCAGTACTTC. It translates to CATSRDGGQGHEQYF.